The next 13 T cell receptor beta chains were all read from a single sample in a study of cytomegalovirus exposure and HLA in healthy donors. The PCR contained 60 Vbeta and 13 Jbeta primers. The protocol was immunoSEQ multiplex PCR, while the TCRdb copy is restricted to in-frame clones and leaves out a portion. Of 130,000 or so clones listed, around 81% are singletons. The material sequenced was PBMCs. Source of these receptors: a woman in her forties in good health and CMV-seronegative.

In DNA, the CDR3 is TGTGCCAGTAAGTTTAAGAGGACAGGAGGCACCGGGGAGCTGTTTTTT. Translated, it gives CASKFKRTGGTGELFF. The chain joins TRBV19 to TRBJ2-2; TRBD1 aligns across 7 bases. This CDR3 has 16 amino acids. V shed 7 bases and J 4 bases; nucleotides not matched to a gene: 12. Germline-derived CDR1 and CDR2 are LNHDA and SQIVND (reference sequence).

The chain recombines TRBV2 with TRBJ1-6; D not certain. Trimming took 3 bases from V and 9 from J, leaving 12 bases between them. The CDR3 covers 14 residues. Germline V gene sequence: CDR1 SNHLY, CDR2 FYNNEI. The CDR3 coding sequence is TGTGCCAGCAGTGATCTGTTCCCCGGTTCACCCCTCCACTTT. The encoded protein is CASSDLFPGSPLHF.

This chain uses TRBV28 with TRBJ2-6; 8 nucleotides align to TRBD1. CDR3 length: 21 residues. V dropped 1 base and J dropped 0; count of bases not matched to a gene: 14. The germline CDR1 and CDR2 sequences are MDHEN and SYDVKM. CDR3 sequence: CASSLYLPGDRRNSGANVLTF. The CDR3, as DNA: TGTGCCAGCAGTTTATATTTACCGGGGGACAGGAGAAACTCTGGGGCCAACGTCCTGACTTTC.

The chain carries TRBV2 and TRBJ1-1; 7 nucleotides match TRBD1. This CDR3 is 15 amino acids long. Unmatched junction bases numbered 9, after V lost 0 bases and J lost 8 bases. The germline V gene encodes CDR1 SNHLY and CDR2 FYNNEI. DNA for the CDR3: TGTGCCAGCAGTGAAGCGCTGCGGCAGGGGGGAGAAGCTTTCTTT. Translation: CASSEALRQGGEAFF. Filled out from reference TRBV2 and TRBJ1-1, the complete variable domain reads EPEVTQTPSHQVTQMGQEVILRCVPISNHLYFYWYRQILGQKVEFLVSFYNNEISEKSEIFDDQFSVERPDGSNFTLKIRSTKLEDSAMYFCASSEALRQGGEAFFGQGTRLTVV.

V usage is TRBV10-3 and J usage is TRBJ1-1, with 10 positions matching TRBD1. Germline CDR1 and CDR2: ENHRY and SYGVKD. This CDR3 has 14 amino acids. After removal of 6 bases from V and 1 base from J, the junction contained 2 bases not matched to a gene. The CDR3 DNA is TGTGCCATCAGGGGGGACAGGGGGAACACTGAAGCTTTCTTT. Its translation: CAIRGDRGNTEAFF.

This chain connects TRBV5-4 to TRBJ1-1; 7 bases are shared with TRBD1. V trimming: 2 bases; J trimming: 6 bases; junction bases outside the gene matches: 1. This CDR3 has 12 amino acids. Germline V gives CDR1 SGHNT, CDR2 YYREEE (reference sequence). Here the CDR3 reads CASSLTGAEAFF. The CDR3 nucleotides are TGTGCCAGCAGCTTAACAGGGGCTGAAGCTTTCTTT.

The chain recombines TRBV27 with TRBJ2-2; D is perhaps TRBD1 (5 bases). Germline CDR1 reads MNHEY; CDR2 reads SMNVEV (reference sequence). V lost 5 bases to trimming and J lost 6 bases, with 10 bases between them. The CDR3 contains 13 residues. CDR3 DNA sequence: TGTGCCAGCAGTCTCACAGGACCCGGGGAGCTGTTTTTT. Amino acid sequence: CASSLTGPGELFF.

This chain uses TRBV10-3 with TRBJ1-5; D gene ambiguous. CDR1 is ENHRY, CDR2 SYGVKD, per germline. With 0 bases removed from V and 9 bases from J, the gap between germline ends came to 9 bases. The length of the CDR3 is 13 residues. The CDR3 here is CAISESPNWPQHF. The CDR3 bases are TGTGCCATCAGTGAGTCCCCCAATTGGCCCCAGCATTTT.

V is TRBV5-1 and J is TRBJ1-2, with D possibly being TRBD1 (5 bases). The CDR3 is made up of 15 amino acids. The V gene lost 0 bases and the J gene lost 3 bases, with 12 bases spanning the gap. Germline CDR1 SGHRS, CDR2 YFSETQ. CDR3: CASSLVGRADYGYTF. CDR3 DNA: TGCGCCAGCAGCTTGGTTGGCAGGGCGGACTATGGCTACACCTTC. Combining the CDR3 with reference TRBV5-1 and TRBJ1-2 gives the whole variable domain KAGVTQTPRYLIKTRGQQVTLSCSPISGHRSVSWYQQTPGQGLQFLFEYFSETQRNKGNFPGRFSGRQFSNSRSEMNVSTLELGDSALYLCASSLVGRADYGYTFGSGTRLTVV.

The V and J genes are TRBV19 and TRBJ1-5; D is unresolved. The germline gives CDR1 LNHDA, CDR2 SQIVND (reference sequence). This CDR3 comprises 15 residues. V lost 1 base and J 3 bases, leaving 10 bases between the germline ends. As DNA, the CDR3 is TGTGCCAGTAGTATAGGATCGGGGTTCAATCAGCCCCAGCATTTT. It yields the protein CASSIGSGFNQPQHF.

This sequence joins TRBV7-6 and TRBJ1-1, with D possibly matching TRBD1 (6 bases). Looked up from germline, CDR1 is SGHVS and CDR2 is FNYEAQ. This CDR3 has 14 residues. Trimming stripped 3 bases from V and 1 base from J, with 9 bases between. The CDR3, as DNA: TGTGCCAGCAGCTTGGCGACAGGGAACACTGAAGCTTTCTTT. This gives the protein CASSLATGNTEAFF.

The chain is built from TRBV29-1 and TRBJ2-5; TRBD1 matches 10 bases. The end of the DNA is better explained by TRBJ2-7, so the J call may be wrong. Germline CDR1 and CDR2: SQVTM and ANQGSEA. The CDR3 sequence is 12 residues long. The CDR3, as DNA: TGCAGCGCCCGGACAGGGGGTGGCGAGCAGTACTTC. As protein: CSARTGGGEQYF.

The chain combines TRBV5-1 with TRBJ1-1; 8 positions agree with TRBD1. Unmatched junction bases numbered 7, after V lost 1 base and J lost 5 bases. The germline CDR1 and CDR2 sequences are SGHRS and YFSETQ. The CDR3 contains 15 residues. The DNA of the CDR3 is TGCGCCAGCAGCTTGACAGGGGGTGTAGGGACTGAAGCTTTCTTT. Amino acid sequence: CASSLTGGVGTEAFF.